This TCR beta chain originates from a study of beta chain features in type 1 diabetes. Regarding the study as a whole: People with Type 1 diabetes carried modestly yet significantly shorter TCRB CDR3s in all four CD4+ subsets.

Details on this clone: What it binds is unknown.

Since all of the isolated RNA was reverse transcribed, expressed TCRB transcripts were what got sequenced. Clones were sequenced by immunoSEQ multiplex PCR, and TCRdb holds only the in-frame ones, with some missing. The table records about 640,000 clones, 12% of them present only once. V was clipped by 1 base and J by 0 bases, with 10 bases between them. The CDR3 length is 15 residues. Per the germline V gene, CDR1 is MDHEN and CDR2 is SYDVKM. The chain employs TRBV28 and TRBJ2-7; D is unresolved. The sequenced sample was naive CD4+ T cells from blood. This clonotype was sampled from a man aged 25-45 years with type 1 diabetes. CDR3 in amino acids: CASSLSLTYSYEQYF. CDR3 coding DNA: TGTGCCAGCAGTTTATCCCTGACATACTCCTACGAGCAGTACTTC.